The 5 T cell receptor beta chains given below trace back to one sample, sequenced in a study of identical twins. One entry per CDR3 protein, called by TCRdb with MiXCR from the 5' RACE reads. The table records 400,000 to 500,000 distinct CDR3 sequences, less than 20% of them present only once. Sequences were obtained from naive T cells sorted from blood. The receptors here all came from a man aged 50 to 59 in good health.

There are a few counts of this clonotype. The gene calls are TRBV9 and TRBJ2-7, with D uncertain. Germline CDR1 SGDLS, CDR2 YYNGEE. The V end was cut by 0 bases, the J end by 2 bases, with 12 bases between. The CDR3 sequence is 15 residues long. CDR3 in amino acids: CASSVGPFSTYEQYF. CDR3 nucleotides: TGTGCCAGCAGCGTAGGGCCCTTTAGTACCTACGAGCAGTACTTC. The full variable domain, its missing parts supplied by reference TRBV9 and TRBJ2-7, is DSGVTQTPKHLITATGQRVTLRCSPRSGDLSVYWYQQSLDQGLQFLIQYYNGEERAKGNILERFSAQQFPDLHSELNLSSLELGDSALYFCASSVGPFSTYEQYFGPGTRLTVT.

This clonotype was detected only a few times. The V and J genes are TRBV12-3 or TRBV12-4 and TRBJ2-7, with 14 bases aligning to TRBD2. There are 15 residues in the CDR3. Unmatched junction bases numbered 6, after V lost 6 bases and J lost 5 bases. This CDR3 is CASRRGLAGEDEQYF. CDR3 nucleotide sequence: TGTGCCAGCAGGAGGGGACTAGCGGGGGAAGACGAGCAGTACTTC.

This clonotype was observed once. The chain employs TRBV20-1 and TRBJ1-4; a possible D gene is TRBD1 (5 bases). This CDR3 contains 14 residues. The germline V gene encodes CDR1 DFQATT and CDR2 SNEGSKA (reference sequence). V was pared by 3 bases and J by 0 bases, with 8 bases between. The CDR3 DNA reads TGCAGTGCTAGGGGACGGGCAACTAATGAAAAACTGTTTTTT. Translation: CSARGRATNEKLFF.

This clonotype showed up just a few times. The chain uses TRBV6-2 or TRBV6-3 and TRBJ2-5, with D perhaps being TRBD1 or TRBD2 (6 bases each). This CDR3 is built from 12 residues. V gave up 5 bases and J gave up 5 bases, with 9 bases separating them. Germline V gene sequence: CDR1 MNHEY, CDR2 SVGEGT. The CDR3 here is CASSGGPETQYF. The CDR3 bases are TGTGCCAGCAGTGGGGGGCCGGAGACCCAGTACTTC.

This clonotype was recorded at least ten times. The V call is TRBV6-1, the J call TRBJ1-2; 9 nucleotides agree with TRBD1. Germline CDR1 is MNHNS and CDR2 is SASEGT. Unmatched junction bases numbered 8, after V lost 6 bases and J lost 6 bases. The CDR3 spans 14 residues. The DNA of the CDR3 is TGTGCCAGCAGGAGGGACAGGGCGTTTCATGGCTACACCTTC. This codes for CASRRDRAFHGYTF.